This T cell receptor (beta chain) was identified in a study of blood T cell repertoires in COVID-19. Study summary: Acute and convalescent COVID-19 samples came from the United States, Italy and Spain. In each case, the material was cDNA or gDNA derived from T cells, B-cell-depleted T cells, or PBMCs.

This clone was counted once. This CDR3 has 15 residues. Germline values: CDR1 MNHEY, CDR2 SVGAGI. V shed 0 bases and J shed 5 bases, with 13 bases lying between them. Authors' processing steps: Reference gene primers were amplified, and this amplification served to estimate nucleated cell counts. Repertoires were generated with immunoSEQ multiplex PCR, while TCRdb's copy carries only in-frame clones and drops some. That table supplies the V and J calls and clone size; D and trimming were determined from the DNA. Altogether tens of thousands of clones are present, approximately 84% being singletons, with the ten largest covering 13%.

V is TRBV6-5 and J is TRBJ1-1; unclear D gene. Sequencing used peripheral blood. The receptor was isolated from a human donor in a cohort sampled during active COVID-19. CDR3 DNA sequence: TGTGCCAGCAGTTACTCGTATAGGTCGGGTACTGAAGCTTTCTTT. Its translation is CASSYSYRSGTEAFF.